This TCR beta chain was sequenced in a study of Graves' ophthalmopathy and Graves' hyperthyroidism. Ophthalmopathy donors showed moderate-to-severe activity, CAS ≥3, NOSPECS ≥4 and a duration under 3 months. If patients had other autoimmune diseases, uncontrolled infections, pregnancy or lactation, they were excluded. It was from more than 9 ml of fresh peripheral blood that the PBMCs came. Details on this clonotype: What it binds is not known.

The germline V and J ends were trimmed by 3 bases and 0 bases, with 6 bases remaining between them. Germline V gene lookup returns CDR1 SGHRS and CDR2 YFSETQ. This CDR3 is 13 amino acids long. As the template, RNA transcripts were used to amplify TCR beta CDR3 regions. Second-round multiplex PCR followed a first-round RT-PCR using HTBI primers. TCRdb used MiXCR to reprocess the multiplex PCR reads, holding one entry per CDR3 protein. The profile covers some 250,000 distinct CDR3 sequences, with less than 55% appearing a single time and less than 50% taken by the ten largest. General observations from the study: For predicting ophthalmopathy progression, the model had around 64% sensitivity and 72.22% specificity.

The sequence was obtained from an adult man with Graves' ophthalmopathy. Specimen: peripheral blood. The chain has TRBV5-1 and TRBJ1-1; D gene unclear. Written as DNA, the CDR3 is TGCGCCAGCAGCTCTCCATTGAACACTGAAGCTTTCTTT. Translated, it gives CASSSPLNTEAFF.